This TCR beta chain was recorded in a study of molecular identifiers for immune sequencing clone quantification. The CDR3 length is 17 residues. Trimming cost V 2 bases and J 7 bases, with 20 bases left between them. Germline values: CDR1 SGHDN, CDR2 FVKESK. TCRdb itself ran the PCR reads through MiXCR, one entry per CDR3 protein. The sample lists about half a million distinct CDR3 sequences, less than 30% occurring once. Isolation of naive CD8 T cells was achieved by sorting on a CD8+CD4-CCR7+CD45RA+ phenotype. The sample comprised naive CD8+ T cells from blood, with Jurkat cell RNA spiked in. Subset described: FACS-sorted CD8+CD4-CCR7+CD45RA+ naive T cells. The chain employs TRBV14 and TRBJ1-4; a possible D gene is TRBD1 (6 bases). The sequence derives from a human donor in good health. Some libraries in this study had Jurkat cell RNA spiked in. This chain's CDR3 is CASSQTPWGGAAEKLFF. The CDR3 nucleotides are TGTGCCAGCAGCCAAACCCCCTGGGGGGGCGCGGCTGAAAAACTGTTTTTT.